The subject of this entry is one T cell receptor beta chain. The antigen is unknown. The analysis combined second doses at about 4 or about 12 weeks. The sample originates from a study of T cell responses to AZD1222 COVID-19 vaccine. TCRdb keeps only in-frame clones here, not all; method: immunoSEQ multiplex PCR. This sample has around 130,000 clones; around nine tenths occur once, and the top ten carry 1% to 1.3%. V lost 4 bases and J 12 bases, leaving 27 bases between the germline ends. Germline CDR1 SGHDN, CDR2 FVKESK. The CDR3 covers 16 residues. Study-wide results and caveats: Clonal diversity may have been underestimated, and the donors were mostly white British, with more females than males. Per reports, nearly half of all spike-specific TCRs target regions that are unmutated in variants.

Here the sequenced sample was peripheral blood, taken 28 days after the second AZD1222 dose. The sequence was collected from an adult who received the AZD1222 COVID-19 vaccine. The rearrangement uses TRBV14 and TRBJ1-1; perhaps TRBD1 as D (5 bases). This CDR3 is CASSPQSDRTSGTPFF. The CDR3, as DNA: TGTGCCAGCAGCCCTCAATCGGACCGGACGTCTGGGACTCCTTTCTTT.